These 6 T cell receptor beta chains were sequenced from one sample in a study of PD-1 blockade in mismatch repair-deficient tumors. Using immunoSEQ multiplex PCR, the repertoire was profiled, and TCRdb retains in-frame clones only, with some absent. The sample consists of under 150,000 clones, more than 70% of them appearing once. Specimen: peripheral blood, collected almost 74 weeks after starting pembrolizumab. The receptors originated from an adult with mismatch repair-deficient cancer.

For the CDR3, the DNA is TGTGCCAGCAGCTTAGGAGTCGGGACTAGCTACAATGAGCAGTTCTTC. Protein: CASSLGVGTSYNEQFF. The V and J genes are TRBV5-6 and TRBJ2-1; TRBD2 aligns across 8 bases. CDR3 size: 16 residues. Germline loops: CDR1 SGHDT, CDR2 YYEEEE. V dropped 2 bases and J dropped 3; count of bases not matched to a gene: 7.

The V gene is TRBV11-2, the J gene TRBJ2-5; D remains ambiguous. Germline CDR1 reads SGHAT; CDR2 reads FQNNGV. V was clipped by 2 bases and J by 2 bases, with 9 bases between them. This CDR3 contains 14 residues. The CDR3 loop is CASSLFIGQETQYF. CDR3 DNA: TGTGCCAGCAGCTTATTTATCGGACAAGAGACCCAGTACTTC.

The chain has TRBV7-2 and TRBJ2-5, with D possibly being TRBD2 (7 bases). V lost 5 bases and J lost 6, with 19 bases in between. CDR1 and CDR2 from the germline V gene are SGHTA and FQGNSA. The CDR3 is made up of 15 amino acids. The CDR3 loop is CASSILRGGSQTQYF. As DNA, the CDR3 is TGTGCCAGCAGCATCCTGAGGGGGGGGAGCCAGACCCAGTACTTC.

The chain links TRBV6-1 to TRBJ2-1, with D possibly being TRBD2 (7 bases). The germline gives CDR1 MNHNS, CDR2 SASEGT. The CDR3 totals 13 residues. V was shortened by 10 bases and J by 4 bases, with 14 bases between the two germline ends. CDR3 sequence reads: CATQQGLYNEQFF. The DNA of the CDR3 is TGTGCCACCCAACAGGGACTATACAATGAGCAGTTCTTC.

Notes on this clone: The sample holds other DNA sequences that translate to the same CDR3. The chain links TRBV11-2 to TRBJ2-7, with 8 bases lining up with TRBD2. Germline lookup yields CDR1 SGHAT and CDR2 FQNNGV. J gave up 0 bases and V 1 base, and 2 bases lay outside the gene matches. The CDR3 is 15 amino acids. The CDR3 loop is CASSLGSGNSYEQYF. The DNA for the CDR3 is TGTGCCAGCAGCTTAGGTAGCGGGAACTCCTACGAGCAGTACTTC.

The sample holds a few counts of this clone. The chain joins TRBV10-3 to TRBJ2-7; 8 bases are shared with TRBD1. From germline, CDR1 is ENHRY and CDR2 SYGVKD. The CDR3 loop spans 14 amino acids. The V gene end was trimmed by 6 bases and the J gene end by 2 bases; junction bases not matched to a gene: 6. CDR3 bases: TGTGCCATCAGAAGGACAGGGCCCACCTACGAGCAGTACTTC. Its protein is CAIRRTGPTYEQYF.